This T cell receptor delta chain was captured in a study of gamma-delta T cells after stem cell transplantation. Germline V gene lookup returns CDR1 GEAIGNYY and CDR2 EKD. This CDR3 spans 17 amino acids. V shed 1 base, J shed 0 bases, and the junction held 8 bases outside the gene matches. This clone showed up just a few times. With a much larger clone just one base away, this may be a read error. At the DNA level, this CDR3 is encoded by other sequences in the same sample as well. TCRdb reanalyzed the RT-PCR reads using CATT. Of 2,500 to 3,000 delta-chain clones in the sample, roughly 2.7% are singletons; the top ten hold about a quarter.

This receptor was obtained from a human donor. It is not recorded whose cells these are; they may come from a transplant donor. Sequenced: gamma-delta T cells. The gene calls are TRDV2 and TRDJ1; 9 positions match TRDD3. In DNA, the CDR3 is TGTGCCTGTGACACGCTTATACTGGGGGACCACACCGATAAACTCATCTTT. Translated, it gives CACDTLILGDHTDKLIF.